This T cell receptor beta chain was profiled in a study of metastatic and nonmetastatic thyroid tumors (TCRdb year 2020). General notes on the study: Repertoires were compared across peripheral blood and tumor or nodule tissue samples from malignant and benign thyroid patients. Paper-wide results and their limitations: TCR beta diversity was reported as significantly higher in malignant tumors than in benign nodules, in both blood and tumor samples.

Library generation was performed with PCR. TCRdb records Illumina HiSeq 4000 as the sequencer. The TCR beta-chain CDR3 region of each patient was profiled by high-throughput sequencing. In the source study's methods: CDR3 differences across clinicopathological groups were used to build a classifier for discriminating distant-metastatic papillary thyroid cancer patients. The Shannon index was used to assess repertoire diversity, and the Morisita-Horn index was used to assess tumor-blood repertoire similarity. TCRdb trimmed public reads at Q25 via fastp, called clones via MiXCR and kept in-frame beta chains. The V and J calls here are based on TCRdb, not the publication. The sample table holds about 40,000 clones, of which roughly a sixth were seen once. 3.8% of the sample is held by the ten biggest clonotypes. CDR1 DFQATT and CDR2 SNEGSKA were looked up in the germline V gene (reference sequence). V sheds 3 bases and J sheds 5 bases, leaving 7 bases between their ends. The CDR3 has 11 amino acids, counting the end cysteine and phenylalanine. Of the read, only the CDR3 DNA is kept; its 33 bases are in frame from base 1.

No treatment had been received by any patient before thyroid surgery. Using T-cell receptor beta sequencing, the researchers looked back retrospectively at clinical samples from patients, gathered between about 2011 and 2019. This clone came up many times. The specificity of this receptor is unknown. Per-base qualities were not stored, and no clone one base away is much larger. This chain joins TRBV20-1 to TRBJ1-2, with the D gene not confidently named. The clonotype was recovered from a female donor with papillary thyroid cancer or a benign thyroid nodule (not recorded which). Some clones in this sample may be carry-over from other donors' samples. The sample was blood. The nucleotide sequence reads TGCAGTGCTAGCGAACAGTATGGCTACACCTTC. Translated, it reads CSASEQYGYTF.